Each of the 12 T cell receptor beta chains below was sequenced from the same sample in a study of shared clonotypes between healthy human individuals. Naive-designated CD8 cells lacked CD45RO, were positively enriched for CCR7, and omitted terminally differentiated effector memory CD45RA+ cells. This table comes from immunoSEQ multiplex PCR, and its TCRdb copy is limited to in-frame clones, with some not included. The sample lists a few million clones, 85% to 95% occurring once. Sequenced input: naive CD8+ T cells from PBMCs. These TCRs come from a man in his late teens or twenties in good health. Some clones in this sample may be carry-over from other donors' samples.

The chain has TRBV4-1 and TRBJ2-7, with D possibly being TRBD2 (6 bases). Germline V gives CDR1 MGHRA, CDR2 YSYEKL. Deletions cut 4 bases from V and 5 bases from J, with 12 bases between. The CDR3 sequence is 13 residues long. CDR3: CASSRQGGNEQYF. The CDR3 DNA follows: TGCGCCAGCAGCCGGCAGGGAGGAAACGAGCAGTACTTC.

The J gene is TRBJ2-1, the V gene TRBV13, with TRBD1 matching over 8 bases. The V and J ends lost 5 bases and 8 bases, in that order; junction bases with no gene match: 8. The CDR3 is 14 residues long. Germline CDR1 and CDR2: PRHDT and FYEKMQ (reference sequence). CDR3 amino acids: CASSAGGARHEQFF. For the CDR3, the DNA is TGTGCCAGCAGCGCAGGGGGCGCGCGCCATGAGCAGTTCTTC. Full variable domain (remainder filled in from reference TRBV13 and TRBJ2-1): AAGVIQSPRHLIKEKRETATLKCYPIPRHDTVYWYQQGPGQDPQFLISFYEKMQSDKGSIPDRFSAQQFSDYHSELNMSSLELGDSALYFCASSAGGARHEQFFGPGTRLTVL.

V usage is TRBV30 and J usage is TRBJ1-1; unclear D gene. With 1 base removed from V and 1 base from J, the gap between germline ends came to 10 bases. Germline values: CDR1 GTSNPN, CDR2 SVGIG (reference sequence). CDR3 size: 14 residues. The CDR3 DNA reads as TGTGCCTGGAGTGCCCCGTTCGCGAACACTGAAGCTTTCTTT. The encoded protein is CAWSAPFANTEAFF.

The rearrangement joins TRBV6-5 to TRBJ2-7; 8 bases fit TRBD2. The CDR3 consists of 15 residues. Losses at the gene ends were 0 bases for V and 6 bases for J; bases not matched to a gene: 7. CDR1 and CDR2 from the germline V gene are MNHEY and SVGAGI. The CDR3 sequence is CASSYSSGGPPEQYF. The DNA of the CDR3 is TGTGCCAGCAGTTACTCGTCGGGAGGGCCCCCCGAGCAGTACTTC.

The chain carries TRBV18 and TRBJ2-1; tentatively, D is TRBD2 (6 bases). Germline V gives CDR1 KGHSH, CDR2 LQKENI. Deletions cut 8 bases from V and 2 bases from J, with 16 bases between. The CDR3 loop spans 15 amino acids. The CDR3 DNA is TGTGCCAGCGCTAAGGGCGGGATCACCTACAATGAGCAGTTCTTC. Its translation: CASAKGGITYNEQFF.

The chain has TRBV27 and TRBJ2-7, with 11 bases matching TRBD1. Germline V gene lookup returns CDR1 MNHEY and CDR2 SMNVEV (reference sequence). CDR3 size: 17 residues. Trimming took 6 bases from V and 3 from J; bases not matched to a gene: 13. CDR3 DNA: TGTGCCAGCAGCTTCGGAGCCGGGACAGGGGGAGGCTACGAGCAGTACTTC. This gives the protein CASSFGAGTGGGYEQYF.

A remark on this clone: The sample contains more than one DNA sequence encoding this CDR3. This chain connects TRBV5-4 to TRBJ2-7, with D possibly TRBD2 on 5 matching bases. Trimming removed 4 bases at V and 0 bases at J, with 8 bases between. This CDR3 is built from 13 residues. Looked up from germline, CDR1 is SGHNT and CDR2 is YYREEE (reference sequence). The CDR3 DNA reads as TGTGCCAGCAGCCGGACTCGCTCCTACGAGCAGTACTTC. Encoded protein: CASSRTRSYEQYF.

This chain connects TRBV30 to TRBJ2-1; D is undetermined. CDR1 is GTSNPN, CDR2 SVGIG, per germline (reference sequence). V dropped 3 bases and J dropped 5 bases, with 8 bases sitting between them. The CDR3 has 12 amino acids. This CDR3 reads CAWSGPDNEQFF. In DNA, the CDR3 is TGTGCCTGGAGCGGACCTGACAATGAGCAGTTCTTC.

This rearrangement joins TRBV5-1 to TRBJ2-5; 9 nucleotides agree with TRBD1. Germline values: CDR1 SGHRS, CDR2 YFSETQ. The CDR3 is 16 residues long. Unmatched junction bases numbered 8, after V lost 4 bases and J lost 1 base. The chain's CDR3 is CASSDPRDRAQETQYF. The CDR3 nucleotides are TGCGCCAGCAGCGACCCCCGGGACAGGGCCCAAGAGACCCAGTACTTC.

The genes are TRBV7-9 and TRBJ2-3; D might be TRBD2 (5 bases). The CDR3 extends over 15 amino acids. Germline-derived CDR1 and CDR2 are SEHNR and FQNEAQ (reference sequence). V shed 1 base and J shed 6 bases, with 14 bases lying between them. The CDR3 sequence: CASSLEVLGQDTQYF. The CDR3 DNA reads as TGTGCCAGCAGCTTAGAGGTACTAGGTCAGGATACGCAGTATTTT.

The rearrangement links TRBV27 to TRBJ2-3; weak D call: TRBD2 (6 bases). The V gene lost 6 bases and the J gene lost 2 bases, with 12 bases spanning the gap. The CDR3 is 14 residues long. Looked up from germline, CDR1 is MNHEY and CDR2 is SMNVEV (reference sequence). CDR3 sequence: CASSMLADTDTQYF. The CDR3 DNA follows: TGTGCCAGCAGCATGTTAGCGGACACAGATACGCAGTATTTT.

V and J are TRBV9 and TRBJ2-1, with 13 bases matching TRBD2. V was pared by 4 bases and J by 0 bases, with 13 bases of the junction left unmatched. This CDR3 is built from 20 residues. In germline, CDR1 is SGDLS, CDR2 YYNGEE. CDR3 nucleotides: TGTGCCAGCAGCATCCCCGGGACTAGCGGGACTCCGAGCTCCTACAATGAGCAGTTCTTC. Its translation: CASSIPGTSGTPSSYNEQFF.